A single sample gave rise to the 21 T cell receptor beta chains below, sequenced in a study of cytomegalovirus exposure and HLA in healthy donors. PCR used 60 Vbeta primers and 13 Jbeta primers. Some clones are missing from TCRdb's copy, which holds only in-frame ones; the method was immunoSEQ multiplex PCR. The sample holds about 84,000 clones; roughly 64% are singletons and the top ten take around 16%. Specimen: PBMCs. These receptor sequences come from a woman in her forties in good health and CMV-seropositive.

The rearrangement uses TRBV27 and TRBJ2-3; D perhaps matches TRBD1 (5 bases). The CDR3 has 13 residues. V lost 5 bases, J lost 2 bases, and 8 bases lay in between. Germline lookup yields CDR1 MNHEY and CDR2 SMNVEV (reference sequence). CDR3 DNA sequence: TGTGCCAGCAGTCCGACAGACACAGATACGCAGTATTTT. This codes for CASSPTDTDTQYF.

The chain couples TRBV2 to TRBJ1-1; TRBD1 might be the D (5 bases). Trimming stripped 7 bases from V and 4 bases from J, with 10 bases between. The germline CDR1 and CDR2 sequences are SNHLY and FYNNEI. This CDR3 is 12 amino acids long. This CDR3 is CASNWGGTEAFF. The CDR3 DNA reads as TGTGCCAGCAACTGGGGCGGCACTGAAGCTTTCTTT.

The chain combines TRBV4-1 with TRBJ2-5; TRBD1 agrees at 11 bases. J gave up 11 bases and V 3 bases, and 11 bases lay outside the gene matches. Germline V gives CDR1 MGHRA, CDR2 YSYEKL. The CDR3 is made up of 15 amino acids. CDR3 residues: CASSHPGTGGEEQYF. The CDR3 DNA sequence: TGCGCCAGCAGCCACCCCGGGACAGGGGGAGAAGAGCAGTACTTC.

This chain joins TRBV7-9 and TRBJ2-7; TRBD2 matches at 7 bases. Germline trimming cut 1 base from V and 4 bases from J; bases unmatched to any gene: 1. Germline lookup yields CDR1 SEHNR and CDR2 FQNEAQ (reference sequence). The CDR3 contains 13 residues. In DNA, the CDR3 is TGTGCCAGCAGCTTAGGGGGGGGATACGAGCAGTACTTC. Protein sequence: CASSLGGGYEQYF.

This sequence joins TRBV7-2 and TRBJ2-5, with 10 bases aligning to TRBD2. The CDR3 is made up of 17 amino acids. The ends lost 4 bases at V and 11 bases at J; junction bases unmatched: 19. The germline V gene encodes CDR1 SGHTA and CDR2 FQGNSA. The CDR3 DNA reads TGTGCCAGCAGCTCGATAGGGGCTAGCGGGAGCAGGAGAGAGCAGTACTTC. Translation: CASSSIGASGSRREQYF. The full variable domain, in which reference TRBV7-2 and TRBJ2-5 provide the parts outside the CDR3, is GAGVSQSPSNKVTEKGKDVELRCDPISGHTALYWYRQSLGQGLEFLIYFQGNSAPDKSGLPSDRFSAERTGGSVSTLTIQRTQQEDSAVYLCASSSIGASGSRREQYFGPGTRLLVL.

The rearrangement uses TRBV5-1 and TRBJ2-1; possible D gene TRBD1, 6 bases. Deletions cut 0 bases from V and 0 bases from J, with 7 bases between. This CDR3 comprises 15 residues. Germline-derived CDR1 and CDR2 are SGHRS and YFSETQ. CDR3 in amino acids: CASSLGQASYNEQFF. CDR3 nucleotides: TGCGCCAGCAGCTTGGGACAGGCCTCCTACAATGAGCAGTTCTTC.

Relative to its sample, this clone is medium-sized (0.01 to 0.1%). V usage is TRBV14 and J usage is TRBJ2-7; 12 nucleotides align to TRBD2. The germline CDR1 and CDR2 sequences are SGHDN and FVKESK. V dropped 5 bases and J dropped 2; count of bases not matched to a gene: 10. The length of the CDR3 is 17 residues. CDR3 sequence: CASSASRLAGGTYEQYF. Written as DNA, the CDR3 is TGTGCCAGCAGCGCAAGCCGTCTAGCGGGAGGGACCTACGAGCAGTACTTC.

The chain employs TRBV27 and TRBJ1-5; D is unresolved. The CDR3 length is 13 residues. In germline, CDR1 is MNHEY, CDR2 SMNVEV (reference sequence). V was clipped by 5 bases and J by 9 bases, with 14 bases between them. The CDR3 DNA follows: TGTGCCAGCAGTGCTACCACGAGCGGGCCCCAGCATTTT. Translated: CASSATTSGPQHF.

This clone has just one count. The V and J genes are TRBV29-1 and TRBJ1-2; the match to TRBD1 covers 9 bases. CDR1 SQVTM and CDR2 ANQGSEA come from the germline V gene. The length of the CDR3 is 11 residues. Trimming at V came to 6 bases and at J to 6 bases, leaving 2 bases not matched to a gene. Here the CDR3 DNA reads TGCAGCGTGGGACAGGGAGATGGCTACACCTTC. This gives the protein CSVGQGDGYTF.

The J gene is TRBJ2-7, the V gene TRBV7-3; possible D gene TRBD2, 6 bases. Trimming took 3 bases from V and 4 from J, leaving 22 bases between them. Germline CDR1 is SGHTA and CDR2 is FQGTGA. This CDR3 is 17 amino acids long. Here the CDR3 DNA reads TGTGCCAGCAGCTTTACCGGTGGAGGAGGAGGGAGTTACGAGCAGTACTTC. Translating it yields CASSFTGGGGGSYEQYF.

The gene calls are TRBV13 and TRBJ2-1, with 8 positions matching TRBD2. This CDR3 has 16 amino acids. Per germline, CDR1 PRHDT and CDR2 FYEKMQ (reference sequence). The ends lost 4 bases at V and 5 bases at J; junction bases unmatched: 10. CDR3 nucleotides: TGTGCCAGCAGCTCAGAGCCGGGACTAGATGACAATGAGCAGTTCTTC. It is translated as CASSSEPGLDDNEQFF. The full variable domain, in which reference TRBV13 and TRBJ2-1 provide the parts outside the CDR3, is AAGVIQSPRHLIKEKRETATLKCYPIPRHDTVYWYQQGPGQDPQFLISFYEKMQSDKGSIPDRFSAQQFSDYHSELNMSSLELGDSALYFCASSSEPGLDDNEQFFGPGTRLTVL.

The chain recombines TRBV7-6 with TRBJ2-1, with 7 bases identical to TRBD1. The trim removed 6 bases at V and 3 bases at J, leaving 11 bases unmatched. Germline V gene sequence: CDR1 SGHVS, CDR2 FNYEAQ. This CDR3 spans 16 amino acids. The CDR3 DNA reads TGTGCCAGCAGTCCCTCAGGGGGAAACCACTACAATGAGCAGTTCTTC. Translation gives CASSPSGGNHYNEQFF.

This sequence joins TRBV6-1 and TRBJ1-5; no clear D. Germline CDR1 reads MNHNS; CDR2 reads SASEGT. V lost 1 base and J 0 bases, leaving 13 bases between the germline ends. This CDR3 region has 17 residues. CDR3 nucleotides: TGTGCCAGCAGTGAAGGGGAGGGCGTCTATAGCAATCAGCCCCAGCATTTT. It specifies CASSEGEGVYSNQPQHF.

This chain links TRBV9 with TRBJ2-7, with a weak D call TRBD1 (6 bases). CDR3 length: 15 residues. CDR1 and CDR2 (germline): SGDLS, YYNGEE. Deletions cut 0 bases from V and 4 bases from J, with 14 bases between. DNA of the CDR3: TGTGCCAGCAGCGTAGCTACGGGACAACAATACGAGCAGTACTTC. Translating gives CASSVATGQQYEQYF. The full variable domain, rest sourced from reference TRBV9 and TRBJ2-7, is DSGVTQTPKHLITATGQRVTLRCSPRSGDLSVYWYQQSLDQGLQFLIQYYNGEERAKGNILERFSAQQFPDLHSELNLSSLELGDSALYFCASSVATGQQYEQYFGPGTRLTVT.

The chain has TRBV6-4 and TRBJ2-1, with 8 bases lining up with TRBD2. The germline CDR1 and CDR2 sequences are MRHNA and SNTAGT. V trimming: 5 bases; J trimming: 5 bases; junction bases outside the gene matches: 11. This CDR3 spans 16 amino acids. For the CDR3, the DNA is TGTGCCAGCAGTCCCCTCGCGGGAGGAGGGGACAATGAGCAGTTCTTC. It translates to CASSPLAGGGDNEQFF.

CDR3 sequence: CASSLKTGFYGYTF. CDR3 DNA: TGTGCCAGCAGCCTAAAGACAGGTTTCTATGGCTACACCTTC. The rearrangement links TRBV5-4 to TRBJ1-2; possibly TRBD1 for D (6 bases). V was cut by 4 bases and J by 4 bases, with 14 bases left in between. Looked up from germline, CDR1 is SGHNT and CDR2 is YYREEE (reference sequence). CDR3 length: 14 amino acids.

The chain uses TRBV9 and TRBJ2-3, with D unclear. CDR1 and CDR2 from the germline V gene are SGDLS and YYNGEE. The CDR3 length is 13 residues. V was clipped by 0 bases and J by 4 bases, with 6 bases between them. CDR3 sequence: CASSVERADTQYF. In DNA form, the CDR3 reads TGTGCCAGCAGCGTAGAAAGAGCAGATACGCAGTATTTT.

This clone has only one observation. The chain couples TRBV5-8 to TRBJ1-1; TRBD1 aligns across 11 bases. There are 17 residues in the CDR3. CDR1 is SGHTS, CDR2 YDEGEE, per germline. J gave up 4 bases and V 3 bases, and 11 bases lay outside the gene matches. The CDR3 sequence: CASSWEGQGEGGTEAFF. CDR3 nucleotides: TGTGCCAGCAGCTGGGAGGGACAGGGGGAAGGGGGCACTGAAGCTTTCTTT.

The rearrangement uses TRBV11-1 and TRBJ1-1; 9 bases are shared with TRBD1. CDR3 length: 17 residues. After removal of 5 bases from V and 3 bases from J, the junction contained 13 bases not matched to a gene. Germline values: CDR1 SGHAT, CDR2 FQDESV (reference sequence). The CDR3, as DNA: TGTGCCAGCAGCCGCGGACAGGGGCGGTCGGGGCACACTGAAGCTTTCTTT. It yields the protein CASSRGQGRSGHTEAFF.

This chain connects TRBV4-3 to TRBJ1-4; 11 nucleotides match TRBD1. V lost 6 bases to trimming and J lost 2 bases; unmatched junction nucleotides: 8. The CDR3 runs to 17 residues. Germline loops: CDR1 LGHNA, CDR2 YSLEER. DNA for the CDR3: TGCGCCAGCAGTTCCGGGACAGGGGGACATACTAATGAAAAACTGTTTTTT. This sequence encodes CASSSGTGGHTNEKLFF.

The V call is TRBV19, the J call TRBJ2-7, with 10 bases lining up with TRBD1. This CDR3 spans 14 amino acids. The germline gives CDR1 LNHDA, CDR2 SQIVND (reference sequence). The J segment lost 4 bases and the V segment lost 6 bases, leaving 6 bases of the junction unmatched. The CDR3 is CASSQTGGWYEQYF. The CDR3, as DNA: TGTGCCAGTAGCCAGACAGGGGGCTGGTACGAGCAGTACTTC.